This T cell receptor beta chain is drawn from a study of a mutant IDH1 vaccine in newly diagnosed glioma (dated by TCRdb to the early 2020s). Study-wide context: Vaccination started 4-6 weeks after radiotherapy alone, or was given together with temozolomide cycles in the groups whose treatment included chemotherapy. Of the 32 patients who were treated, around 60% were male and approximately 38% were female, and the mean age was about 40 years. Prior to enrollment, standard therapy consisting of radiotherapy alone, temozolomide alone, or radiochemotherapy with temozolomide had been administered to patients, with the combination being received by most patients. Visit V12 was the week-35 safety follow-up and visit V13 was the week-47 end of study. Peripheral blood was collected at six visits: V03 (baseline), V05, V07, V10, V12 and V13. For exploratory analyses, about 25 treated patients had longitudinal TCRB deep sequencing done wherever samples were available. Study-wide findings and limitations: Pseudoprogression appeared unrelated to alterations in the top peripheral T cell clonotypes detected by TCRB sequencing. According to the authors, sample limitations meant that analyses of patient blood samples could not be reproduced. Selection of PBMC samples for TCRB deep sequencing was based on availability. Vaccine-induced immune responses across multiple MHC alleles were detected in about 92% of patients.

The library was made by the immunoSEQ multiplex PCR assay. The hsTCRB Kit was used according to the manufacturer's protocol to amplify rearranged TCR beta chain sequences. Sequencing of TCRB libraries was carried out on an Illumina MiSeq. The source study handled its data this way. Demultiplexing, trimming and gene mapping were performed with the kit vendor's proprietary platform. Not all clones reach the TCRdb copy of this immuneACCESS table, which keeps in-frame sequences only. Checked studies attribute under half of the gap to unresolved V genes and leave the rest unexplained. D and trimming come from the DNA, and the V and J calls and clone size come from that table. The sample table records 35,000 to 50,000 clones; 65% to 90% of these occur just once. The ten largest account for roughly 5.5% of the sample. In regard to this clone: Its antigen target is currently unknown. No much larger clone exists at a distance of one base, and base qualities are not known.

Sequences LNHNV (CDR1) and YYDKDF (CDR2) are obtained from the germline V gene (reference sequence). V loses 1 base of germline sequence and J loses 4 bases, and the interval between the two ends is 16 bases. The CDR3 holds 16 amino acids from the cysteine to the phenylalanine. Kept here is only the CDR3 DNA, which spans 48 bases and is read in frame from base 1. Taken with the paper, the label for time point translates to: week 35, safety follow-up. Each vaccine dose, consisting of 300 ug of a 20-mer mutant IDH1 peptide in Montanide, was administered subcutaneously with topical imiquimod. Across visits V03 through V10, patients got a total of eight vaccinations, given in weeks 1, 3, 5, 7, 11, 15, 19 and 23. The donors had newly diagnosed IDH1-mutant astrocytomas of WHO grade 3 or 4 that showed loss of nuclear ATRX. The samples were drawn from NOA16, a multicentre, single-arm, open-label phase I trial in Germany that tested a mutant IDH1 peptide vaccine in humans for the first time. Genomic DNA for TCRB sequencing was extracted from EDTA blood using the DNeasy Blood and Tissue Kit.

The sequence joins TRBV15 to TRBJ1-2; the D gene is not confidently resolved. The sequences come from PBMCs, collected from a glioma patient whose treatment included an IDH1 peptide vaccine. The TCR originated in a woman aged 50 to 65 with glioma. The nucleotide sequence reads TGTGCCACCAGCAGAGCCTCTGGCAGTATTGGCTATGGCTACACCTTC. The encoded protein is CATSRASGSIGYGYTF.